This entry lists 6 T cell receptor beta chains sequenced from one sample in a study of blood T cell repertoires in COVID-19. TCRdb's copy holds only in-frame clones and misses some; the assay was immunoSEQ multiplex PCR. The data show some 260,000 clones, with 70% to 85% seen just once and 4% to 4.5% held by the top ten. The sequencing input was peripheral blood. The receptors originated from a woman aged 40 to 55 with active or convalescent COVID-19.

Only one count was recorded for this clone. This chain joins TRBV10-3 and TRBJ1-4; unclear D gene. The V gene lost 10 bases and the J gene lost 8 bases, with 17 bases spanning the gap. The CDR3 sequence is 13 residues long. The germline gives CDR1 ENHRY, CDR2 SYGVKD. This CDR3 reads CATRRALQEKLFF. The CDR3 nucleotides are TGTGCCACCCGGCGGGCCCTCCAGGAAAAACTGTTTTTT.

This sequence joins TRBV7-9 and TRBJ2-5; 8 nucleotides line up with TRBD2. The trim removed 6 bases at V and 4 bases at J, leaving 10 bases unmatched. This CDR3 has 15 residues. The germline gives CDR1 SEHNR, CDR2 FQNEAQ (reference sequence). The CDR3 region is CASSLKPGGGETQYF. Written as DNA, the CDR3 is TGTGCCAGCAGTCTTAAGCCGGGAGGGGGAGAGACCCAGTACTTC. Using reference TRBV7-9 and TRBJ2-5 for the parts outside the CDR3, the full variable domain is DTGVSQNPRHKITKRGQNVTFRCDPISEHNRLYWYRQTLGQGPEFLTYFQNEAQLEKSRLLSDRFSAERPKGSFSTLEIQRTEQGDSAMYLCASSLKPGGGETQYFGPGTRLLVL.

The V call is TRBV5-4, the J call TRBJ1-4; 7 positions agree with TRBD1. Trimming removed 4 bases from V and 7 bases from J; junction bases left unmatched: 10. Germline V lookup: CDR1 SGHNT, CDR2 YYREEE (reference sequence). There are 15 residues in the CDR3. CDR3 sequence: CASSGGTARSEKLFF. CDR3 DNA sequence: TGTGCCAGCAGCGGAGGGACAGCCCGTAGTGAAAAACTGTTTTTT. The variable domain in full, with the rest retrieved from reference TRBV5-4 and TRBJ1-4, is ETGVTQSPTHLIKTRGQQVTLRCSSQSGHNTVSWYQQALGQGPQFIFQYYREEENGRGNFPPRFSGLQFPNYSSELNVNALELDDSALYLCASSGGTARSEKLFFGSGTQLSVL.

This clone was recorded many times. CDR3 region: CATSNSYGYTF. The CDR3 nucleotides read TGTGCGACCTCGAACAGCTATGGCTACACCTTC. The chain joins TRBV19 to TRBJ1-2, with D unresolved. The germline gives CDR1 LNHDA, CDR2 SQIVND (reference sequence). This CDR3 has 11 residues.

Here the CDR3 reads CASSLDWGDTEAFF. In nucleotides, the CDR3 is TGCGCCAGCAGCTTGGATTGGGGAGACACTGAAGCTTTCTTT. The chain couples TRBV5-1 to TRBJ1-1; D is undetermined. V gave up 0 bases and J gave up 3 bases, with 9 bases separating them. Per germline, CDR1 SGHRS and CDR2 YFSETQ. The CDR3 sequence is 14 residues long.

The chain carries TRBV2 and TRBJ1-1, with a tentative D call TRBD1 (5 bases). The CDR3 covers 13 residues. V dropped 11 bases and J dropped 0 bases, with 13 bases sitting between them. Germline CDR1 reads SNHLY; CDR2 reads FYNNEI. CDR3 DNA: TGTGCCGCAAAGGAGGGGTTGAACACTGAAGCTTTCTTT. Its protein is CAAKEGLNTEAFF.